This entry features one T cell receptor beta chain sequence. The data originate from a study of blood T cell repertoires in COVID-19. Authors' processing steps: Reference gene primer amplification yielded estimated nucleated cell counts. Only in-frame clones appear in the TCRdb table, and some are missing; sequencing was by immunoSEQ multiplex PCR. That table gives V, J and clone size, and the DNA gave D and trimming. Among about 83,000 clones listed, about 86% were seen once. Germline assignment: CDR1 SQVTM and CDR2 ANQGSEA. This CDR3 spans 13 amino acids. V gave up 4 bases and J gave up 3 bases, with 12 bases separating them.

Sequencing input: peripheral blood. This TCR was recovered from a woman at least 80 years old in a cohort sampled during active or convalescent COVID-19. The rearrangement links TRBV29-1 to TRBJ1-1; D possibly corresponds to TRBD1 (6 bases). The DNA for the CDR3 is TGCAGCGTTGGGCAGGGGTCAGACACTGAAGCTTTCTTT. Translating gives CSVGQGSDTEAFF.